This T cell receptor (beta chain) was recorded in a study of blood T cell repertoires in COVID-19 (dated by TCRdb to the early 2020s). With regard to the full study: The collaborator samples originated in the United States, Italy and Spain and spanned the acute and convalescent phases of COVID-19. The material from the prospective study consisted of cDNA or gDNA derived from T cells, B-cell-depleted T cells, or PBMCs. The dataset comprised deeply sampled blood TCRbeta repertoires from subjects exposed to, actively infected with, or recovered from COVID-19. The repertoires were released in a freely available public database intended as a resource for research on the immune response to SARS-CoV-2. Samples were obtained from the ongoing ImmuneRACE study (first 160 participants) and from about 1,300 subjects provided by 6 global collaborators. Sample metadata almost always included a de-identified subject ID, COVID-19 status, age in years and sex. HLA class I and class II types, where available, came from metadata supplied by the sample provider rather than from assay-based typing. What the authors observed across the whole study: How much clinical and demographic metadata was included differed by source and by participant, and the metadata was provided uncurated.

As concerns this clone: Its antigen remains undetermined. No base quality values were provided; no much bigger clone lies one nucleotide off.

Whole blood was collected in K2EDTA tubes by collaborating institutions according to the institutions' own protocols. For TCRbeta analysis, collaborator samples were shipped as frozen whole blood, as isolated PBMCs, or as DNA extracted from either sample type. TCRbeta CDR3 regions were amplified from genomic DNA by means of the immunoSEQ Assay, a bias-controlled multiplex PCR. The authors' analysis ran thus. The number of nucleated cells in each sample was estimated from the amplification of reference gene primers within the assay. To quantify the absolute abundance of each unique TCRbeta CDR3 rearrangement, sequence reads were collapsed and filtered. Productive Simpson clonality was computed per sample as the square root of Simpson's diversity index over productive rearrangements. Here the immuneACCESS table is served through TCRdb, limited to in-frame sequences with V and J called. Missing clones are a known gap in these copies; in checked studies unresolved V genes cover under half, and the rest lacks a known reason. V and J calls and clone size are given by that table; D and trimming were obtained from the DNA. A total of 67,000 or so clones appear in this sample, approximately 80% of them only once. Jointly, the top ten make up more than 0.7% of the sample.

The sequenced sample was peripheral blood. The TCR originated in a woman in her seventies with acute or convalescent COVID-19.

The CDR3 protein is CASSLEALNEQFF. The nucleotide sequence is given as TGTGCCAGCAGCTTAGAGGCCCTCAATGAGCAGTTCTTC. This chain is built from TRBV7-3 and TRBJ2-1, with no confident D gene call. The germline V gene yields SGHTA for CDR1 and FQGTGA for CDR2. The V end loses 2 bases and the J end loses 6 bases, and a stretch of 8 bases separates them. Inclusive of the bounding cysteine and phenylalanine, the CDR3 is 13 residues long. This entry keeps only the CDR3 DNA: 39 bases, framed from base 1.